The 24 T cell receptor beta chains given below trace back to one sample, sequenced in a study of early T cells in non-severe SARS-CoV-2 infection. MiXCR, applied by TCRdb to the 5' RACE reads, yields one record per CDR3 protein. This table has approximately 29,000 distinct CDR3 sequences, roughly 7.2% appearing once. Sequences were obtained from whole blood. The receptors here all came from an adult who was a healthcare worker with PCR-confirmed SARS-CoV-2 infection or an uninfected control (not recorded which).

The rearrangement uses TRBV11-1 and TRBJ2-1; TRBD2 might be the D (5 bases). Per germline, CDR1 SGHAT and CDR2 FQDESV (reference sequence). V dropped 5 bases and J dropped 3 bases, with 11 bases sitting between them. CDR3 length equals 14 residues. Here the CDR3 reads CASSVRRVYNEQFF. CDR3 coding DNA: TGTGCCAGCAGCGTAAGGCGGGTCTACAATGAGCAGTTCTTC.

This clonotype was detected ten times or more. The gene calls are TRBV11-2 and TRBJ2-1, with 9 bases that match TRBD1. Losses at the gene ends were 5 bases for V and 8 bases for J; bases not matched to a gene: 13. Germline values: CDR1 SGHAT, CDR2 FQNNGV. The length of the CDR3 is 16 residues. Here the CDR3 reads CASSRHSGTGSDEQFF. The CDR3, as DNA: TGTGCCAGCAGCCGCCACTCAGGGACAGGGAGCGATGAGCAGTTCTTC. The full variable domain, in which reference TRBV11-2 and TRBJ2-1 provide the parts outside the CDR3, is EAGVAQSPRYKIIEKRQSVAFWCNPISGHATLYWYQQILGQGPKLLIQFQNNGVVDDSQLPKDRFSAERLKGVDSTLKIQPAKLEDSAVYLCASSRHSGTGSDEQFFGPGTRLTVL.

This clonotype came up many times. The chain is built from TRBV12-3 or TRBV12-4 and TRBJ2-2; D is possibly TRBD1 or TRBD2 (7 bases each). With 5 bases removed from V and 8 bases from J, the gap between germline ends came to 18 bases. There are 15 residues in the CDR3. The CDR3 DNA reads as TGTGCCAGCAGTATCGGACAGGCCGGGAGGGGGGAGCTGTTTTTT. Amino acids: CASSIGQAGRGELFF.

This clonotype is medium-sized by share. This chain joins TRBV28 and TRBJ2-5; 9 bases line up with TRBD1. This CDR3 spans 15 amino acids. Per germline, CDR1 MDHEN and CDR2 SYDVKM. Losses at the gene ends were 2 bases for V and 4 bases for J; bases not matched to a gene: 5. CDR3 DNA sequence: TGTGCCAGCAGTTTAGACACAGGGGGCAGAGAGACCCAGTACTTC. Residues: CASSLDTGGRETQYF.

This clonotype was seen many times. In nucleotides, the CDR3 is TGTGCCAGCAGCGCCAGGGGGGGCGTCAGCACAGATACGCAGTATTTT. Protein product: CASSARGGVSTDTQYF. The chain joins TRBV7-8 to TRBJ2-3, with D possibly called TRBD1 or TRBD2 (7 bases each). The CDR3 has 16 residues. Deletions cut 5 bases from V and 0 bases from J, with 15 bases between. Germline CDR1 is SGHVS and CDR2 is FQNEAQ.

A remark on this clonotype: This clone may be a read error of a much larger clone one base away. The V and J genes are TRBV7-3 and TRBJ2-1, with D hard to call. Germline assignment: CDR1 SGHTA and CDR2 FQGTGA. CDR3 length equals 13 residues. CDR3 sequence: CASSTVSYSEQFF. CDR3 bases: TGTGCCAGCAGTACAGTTTCCTACAGTGAGCAGTTCTTC.

The chain combines TRBV12-3 or TRBV12-4 with TRBJ2-1, with 7 bases aligning to TRBD2. V dropped 4 bases and J dropped 0; count of bases not matched to a gene: 3. The CDR3 contains 15 residues. Written as DNA, the CDR3 is TGTGCCAGCAGTTCTAGCGGCAACTCCTACAATGAGCAGTTCTTC. This encodes CASSSSGNSYNEQFF.

This clonotype was seen many times. The chain has TRBV15 and TRBJ2-2; no clear D gene. Germline V lookup: CDR1 LNHNV, CDR2 YYDKDF (reference sequence). This CDR3 comprises 14 residues. V lost 0 bases, J lost 1 base, and 3 bases lay in between. The CDR3 spells CATSREGNTGELFF. In DNA form, the CDR3 reads TGTGCCACCAGCAGAGAGGGGAACACCGGGGAGCTGTTTTTT.

This clonotype was counted many times. J is TRBJ2-5 and V is TRBV29-1; D gene uncertain. V was trimmed by 4 bases and J by 0 bases, leaving 6 bases between them. CDR3 length equals 12 residues. Per the germline V gene, CDR1 is SQVTM and CDR2 is ANQGSEA. CDR3 nucleotides: TGCAGCGTTGGACAAGACCAAGAGACCCAGTACTTC. Protein sequence: CSVGQDQETQYF. Full variable domain (rest looked up from reference TRBV29-1 and TRBJ2-5): SAVISQKPSRDICQRGTSLTIQCQVDSQVTMMFWYRQQPGQSLTLIATANQGSEATYESGFVIDKFPISRPNLTFSTLTVSNMSPEDSSIYLCSVGQDQETQYFGPGTRLLVL.

In this sample, this clonotype turned up many times. V is TRBV18 and J is TRBJ1-3; perhaps TRBD1 as D (5 bases). Trimming shortened V by 1 base and J by 4 bases, and 5 bases separated the two germline ends. The V gene's germline CDR1 is KGHSH and CDR2 LQKENI. CDR3 length: 13 amino acids. CDR3 in amino acids: CASSPQGGNTIYF. In DNA form, the CDR3 reads TGTGCCAGCTCACCACAGGGGGGAAACACCATATATTTT.

The chain combines TRBV21-1 with TRBJ2-1; TRBD2 is the table's D call and was not checked against the DNA. TRBV21-1 is designated a pseudogene. The CDR3 runs to 13 residues. CDR3 amino acids: CATAGDPNNEQFF. The CDR3 coding sequence is TGTGCCACTGCGGGAGACCCCAACAATGAGCAGTTCTTC.

The V gene is TRBV29-1, the J gene TRBJ1-1, with a possible D match to TRBD1 (6 bases). Germline V lookup: CDR1 SQVTM, CDR2 ANQGSEA. Trimming shortened V by 6 bases and J by 3 bases, and 11 bases separated the two germline ends. The CDR3 length is 12 residues. The CDR3 here is CSVEDRDTEAFF. In nucleotides, the CDR3 is TGCAGCGTCGAGGACAGAGACACTGAAGCTTTCTTT.

This clonotype has at least ten counts. The genes are TRBV7-6 and TRBJ2-1; D not certain. Trimming removed 3 bases at V and 0 bases at J, with 9 bases between. CDR1 and CDR2 from the germline V gene are SGHVS and FNYEAQ. The CDR3 loop spans 15 amino acids. CDR3 sequence (DNA): TGTGCCAGCAGCTTTGCAGAGAGCTCCTACAATGAGCAGTTCTTC. Residues: CASSFAESSYNEQFF.

The chain couples TRBV29-1 to TRBJ1-1; TRBD1 might be the D (5 bases). V was trimmed by 3 bases and J by 1 base, leaving 6 bases between them. The germline gives CDR1 SQVTM, CDR2 ANQGSEA. The CDR3 has 12 residues. CDR3: CSVDGANTEAFF. In nucleotides, the CDR3 is TGCAGCGTTGATGGGGCGAACACTGAAGCTTTCTTT. Together with reference TRBV29-1 and TRBJ1-1, the CDR3 gives the full variable domain: SAVISQKPSRDICQRGTSLTIQCQVDSQVTMMFWYRQQPGQSLTLIATANQGSEATYESGFVIDKFPISRPNLTFSTLTVSNMSPEDSSIYLCSVDGANTEAFFGQGTRLTVV.

The rearrangement uses TRBV11-2 and TRBJ2-7; TRBD1 matches at 7 bases. Unmatched junction bases numbered 10, after V lost 8 bases and J lost 3 bases. Germline CDR1 is SGHAT and CDR2 is FQNNGV. The CDR3 has 14 amino acids. The DNA of the CDR3 is TGTGCCAGCCGCCAAGCAGGGGGAGTCTACGAGCAGTACTTC. This codes for CASRQAGGVYEQYF.

In this sample, this clonotype turned up many times. The chain has TRBV19 and TRBJ1-4, with D unclear. The length of the CDR3 is 16 residues. Trimming stripped 7 bases from V and 8 bases from J, with 23 bases between. From germline, CDR1 is LNHDA and CDR2 SQIVND (reference sequence). The CDR3 DNA reads as TGTGCCAGTACCACCGCGAAAGTAGGGCATGTGGAAAAACTGTTTTTT. Amino acid sequence: CASTTAKVGHVEKLFF.

This chain joins TRBV27 and TRBJ1-1, with unresolved D. V was pared by 6 bases and J by 1 base, with 12 bases between. This CDR3 has 14 residues. Germline loops: CDR1 MNHEY, CDR2 SMNVEV (reference sequence). CDR3 DNA sequence: TGTGCCAGCAGATGGGAGTTGCGGAACACTGAAGCTTTCTTT. This sequence encodes CASRWELRNTEAFF.

This clonotype appeared once. As the CDR3 is not closed by the conserved phenylalanine or tryptophan, this likely results from a read error. The CDR3 loop is CSIHTGRVADTQYY. In DNA, the CDR3 is TGCAGCATCCATACCGGGAGAGTGGCAGATACGCAGTATTAT. The chain carries TRBV20-1 and TRBJ2-3, with TRBD2 as a possible D gene (6 bases). Per germline, CDR1 DFQATT and CDR2 SNEGSKA (reference sequence). CDR3 length: 14 amino acids.

The chain is built from TRBV29-1 and TRBJ2-1; possibly TRBD1 for D (6 bases). V lost 4 bases to trimming and J lost 6 bases, with 10 bases between them. CDR1 is SQVTM, CDR2 ANQGSEA, per germline. The CDR3 covers 12 residues. The CDR3: CSVATGLNEQFF. The CDR3 DNA reads TGCAGCGTTGCCACAGGGCTCAATGAGCAGTTCTTC.

This clonotype was seen only a few times. This sequence joins TRBV27 and TRBJ1-2; D gene uncertain. Trimming stripped 4 bases from V and 2 bases from J, with 17 bases between. This CDR3 region has 16 residues. Germline V gives CDR1 MNHEY, CDR2 SMNVEV (reference sequence). The chain's CDR3 is CASSYGSPPENYGYTF. The CDR3 DNA reads TGTGCCAGCAGTTACGGCTCACCCCCTGAGAACTATGGCTACACCTTC.

This clonotype was counted many times. The chain recombines TRBV7-2 with TRBJ2-7; weak D call: TRBD1 (5 bases). From germline, CDR1 is SGHTA and CDR2 FQGNSA. V gave up 1 base and J gave up 0 bases, with 7 bases separating them. The CDR3 is 14 amino acids. CDR3 sequence: CASSLGGASYEQYF. DNA of the CDR3: TGTGCCAGCAGCTTAGGGGGCGCCTCCTACGAGCAGTACTTC.

This clonotype has a handful of counts. V usage is TRBV6-1 and J usage is TRBJ2-7; D remains unclear. The V end lost 0 bases, the J end lost 4 bases, and 7 bases lay between the germline ends. Germline V gives CDR1 MNHNS, CDR2 SASEGT. The length of the CDR3 is 13 residues. CDR3 in amino acids: CASSEALGYEQYF. The DNA for the CDR3 is TGTGCCAGCAGTGAAGCATTGGGATACGAGCAGTACTTC.

This clonotype occurred many times. The chain carries TRBV6-1 and TRBJ1-1; D is ambiguous. The CDR3 extends over 11 amino acids. The germline V and J ends were trimmed by 1 base and 6 bases, with 3 bases remaining between them. Germline-derived CDR1 and CDR2 are MNHNS and SASEGT. The DNA of the CDR3 is TGTGCCAGCAGTGAAGTCGCTGAAGCTTTCTTT. It codes for CASSEVAEAFF.

This clonotype has at least ten counts. The rearrangement uses TRBV27 and TRBJ2-7; D call uncertain. Between the trimmed V and J ends, which lost 1 base and 4 bases, there was a span of 20 bases. This CDR3 is built from 17 residues. The germline gives CDR1 MNHEY, CDR2 SMNVEV (reference sequence). The CDR3 DNA is TGTGCCAGCAGTTTATTAACCGCCAGTGGCCCAGGATACGAGCAGTACTTC. Translation gives CASSLLTASGPGYEQYF.